This paragraph covers one T cell receptor (beta chain) sequence. The method was immunoSEQ multiplex PCR; TCRdb's version includes in-frame clones alone and lacks a portion of them. The data show over 55,000 clones, with 80% to 85% seen just once and approximately 8.9% held by the top ten. This specimen comes from a study of blood T cell repertoires in COVID-19. The CDR3 sequence is 18 residues long. J gave up 0 bases and V 4 bases, and 13 bases lay outside the gene matches. Germline values: CDR1 SGDLS, CDR2 YYNGEE. The TCR comes from a man older than 75 with COVID-19, enrolled during active disease. Sequenced input: peripheral blood. This chain connects TRBV9 to TRBJ2-1, with 7 bases matching TRBD2. CDR3 region: CASSPGLGGGSSYNEQFF. CDR3 bases: TGTGCCAGCAGCCCCGGTTTGGGGGGAGGGTCCTCCTACAATGAGCAGTTCTTC.